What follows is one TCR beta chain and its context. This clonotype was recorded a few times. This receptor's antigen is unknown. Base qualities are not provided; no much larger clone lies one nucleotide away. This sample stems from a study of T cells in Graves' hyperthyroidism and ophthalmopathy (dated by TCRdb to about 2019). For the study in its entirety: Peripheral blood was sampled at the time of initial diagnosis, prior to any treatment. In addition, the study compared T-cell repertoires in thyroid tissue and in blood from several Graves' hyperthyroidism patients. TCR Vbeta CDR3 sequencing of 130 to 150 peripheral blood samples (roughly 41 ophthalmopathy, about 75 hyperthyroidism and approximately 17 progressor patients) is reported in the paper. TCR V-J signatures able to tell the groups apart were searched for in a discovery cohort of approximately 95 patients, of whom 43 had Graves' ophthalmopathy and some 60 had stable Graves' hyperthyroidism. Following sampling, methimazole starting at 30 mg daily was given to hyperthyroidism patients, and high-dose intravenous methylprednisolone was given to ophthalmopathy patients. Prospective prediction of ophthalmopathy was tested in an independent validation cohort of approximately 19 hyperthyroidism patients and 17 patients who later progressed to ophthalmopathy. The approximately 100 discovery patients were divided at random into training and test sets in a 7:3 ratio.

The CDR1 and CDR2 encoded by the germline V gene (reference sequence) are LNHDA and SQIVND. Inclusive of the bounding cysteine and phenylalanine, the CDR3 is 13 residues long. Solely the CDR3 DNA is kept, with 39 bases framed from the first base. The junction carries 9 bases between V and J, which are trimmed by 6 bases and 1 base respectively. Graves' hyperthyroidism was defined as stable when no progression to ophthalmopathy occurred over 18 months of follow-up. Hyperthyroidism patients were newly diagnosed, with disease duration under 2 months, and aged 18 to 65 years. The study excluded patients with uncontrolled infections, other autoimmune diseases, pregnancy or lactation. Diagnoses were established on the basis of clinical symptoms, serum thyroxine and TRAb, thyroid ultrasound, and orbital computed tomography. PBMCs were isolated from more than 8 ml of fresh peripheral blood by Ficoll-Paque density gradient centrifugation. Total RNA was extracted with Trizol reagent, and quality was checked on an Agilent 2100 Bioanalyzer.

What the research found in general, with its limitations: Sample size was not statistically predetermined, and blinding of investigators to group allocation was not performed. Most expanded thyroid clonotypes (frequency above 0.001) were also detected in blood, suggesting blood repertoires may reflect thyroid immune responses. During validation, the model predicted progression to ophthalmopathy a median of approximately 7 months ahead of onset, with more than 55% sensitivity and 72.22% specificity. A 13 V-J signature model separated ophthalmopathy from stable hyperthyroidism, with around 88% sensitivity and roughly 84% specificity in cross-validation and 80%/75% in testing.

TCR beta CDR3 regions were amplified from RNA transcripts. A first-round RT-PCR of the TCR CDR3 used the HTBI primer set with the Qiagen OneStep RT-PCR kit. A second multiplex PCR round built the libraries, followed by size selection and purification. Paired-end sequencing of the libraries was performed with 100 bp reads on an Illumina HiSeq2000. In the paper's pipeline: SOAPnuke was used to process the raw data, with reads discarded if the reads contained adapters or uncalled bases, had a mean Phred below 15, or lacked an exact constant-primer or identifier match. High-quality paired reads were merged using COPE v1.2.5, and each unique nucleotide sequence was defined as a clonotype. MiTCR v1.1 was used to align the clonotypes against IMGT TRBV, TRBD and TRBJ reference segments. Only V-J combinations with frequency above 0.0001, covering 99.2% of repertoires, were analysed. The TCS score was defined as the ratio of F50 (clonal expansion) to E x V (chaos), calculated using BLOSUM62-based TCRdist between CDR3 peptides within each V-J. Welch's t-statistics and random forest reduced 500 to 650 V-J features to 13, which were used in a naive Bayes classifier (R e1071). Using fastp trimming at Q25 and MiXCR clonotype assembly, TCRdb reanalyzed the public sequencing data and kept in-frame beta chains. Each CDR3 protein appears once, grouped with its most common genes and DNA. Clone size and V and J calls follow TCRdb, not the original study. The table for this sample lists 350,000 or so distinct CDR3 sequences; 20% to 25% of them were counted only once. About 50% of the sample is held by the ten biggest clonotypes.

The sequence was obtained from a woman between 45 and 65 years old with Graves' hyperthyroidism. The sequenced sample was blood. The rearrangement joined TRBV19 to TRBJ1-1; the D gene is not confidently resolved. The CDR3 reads CASSVPGNTEAFF. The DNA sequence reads TGTGCCAGTAGCGTACCTGGGAACACTGAAGCTTTCTTT.